In this sample, the clone carrying this TCR beta chain turned up a few times. As yet, its antigen is unknown. The data are from a study of beta chain features in type 1 diabetes. General study results and limits: An over-representation of cells with high TCR expression could result from cDNA sequencing.

Expressed TCRB transcripts were sequenced after all isolated RNA was converted to cDNA. TCRdb's table, derived via immunoSEQ multiplex PCR, lists solely in-frame clones and lacks some. Of 250,000 to 400,000 clones in the sample, around 13% were seen once. Germline CDR1 is SGHTA and CDR2 is FQGNSA. The CDR3 runs to 15 residues. The V gene lost 5 bases and the J gene lost 0 bases, with 12 bases spanning the gap. The receptor was derived from a young man in good health. The chain employs TRBV7-2 and TRBJ2-3; D is perhaps TRBD1 (5 bases). Specimen: central memory CD4+ T cells from blood. The CDR3: CASSAFGQSTDTQYF. The CDR3 nucleotides read TGTGCCAGCAGCGCCTTCGGACAAAGCACAGATACGCAGTATTTT.